This T cell receptor (beta chain) derives from a study of regulatory T cells in long-lasting Graves disease. Time point indicated: newly diagnosed GD, antithyroid drugs for less than 3 months. The TCR library was made from RNA extracted from PBMCs. This clonotype was recorded many times. Trimming at V came to 7 bases and at J to 8 bases, leaving 6 bases not matched to a gene. Per the germline V gene, CDR1 is MNHEY and CDR2 is SVGEGT. The CDR3 length is 13 residues. Combining iRepertoire HTBI primers with Arm-PCR of CDR3 regions, the authors built TCR beta libraries. TCRdb reprocessed the multiplex PCR reads with MiXCR, giving one entry per CDR3 protein. This sample has over 350,000 distinct CDR3 sequences, with approximately 14% found just once. These data were likewise used in another study, on T cells in Graves' hyperthyroidism and ophthalmopathy.

The chain carries TRBV6-2 or TRBV6-3 and TRBJ2-1; TRBD2 agrees at 9 bases. The TCR sequence derives from a woman in her forties or fifties with Graves disease. This material consisted of peripheral blood mononuclear cells (PBMCs), taken at new diagnosis, from a patient treated with antithyroid drugs. CDR3 DNA sequence: TGTGCCAGCATCCTAGCGGGAATGGATGAGCAGTTCTTC. It is translated as CASILAGMDEQFF.